These 3 T cell receptor beta chains came from one sample sequenced in a study of blood T cells in healthy people across ages. With a J-beta primer mix and a sample-barcoded 5' primer, a second PCR ran about 7 to 12 cycles. MiXCR, run by TCRdb on the 5' RACE reads, gives a single entry per CDR3 protein. In the table there are around 1.5 million distinct CDR3 sequences, 42% of which are singletons. The sequenced sample consisted of blood. The receptors were gathered from a woman under 30 in good health.

The J gene is TRBJ2-4, the V gene TRBV3-1; D is possibly TRBD2 (5 bases). Germline V gives CDR1 LGHDT, CDR2 YNNKEL (reference sequence). Trimming shortened V by 1 base and J by 6 bases, and 13 bases separated the two germline ends. This CDR3 spans 15 amino acids. CDR3 protein: CASSQAHGIANIQYF. CDR3 DNA sequence: TGTGCCAGCAGCCAAGCTCACGGGATCGCAAACATTCAGTACTTC.

Many counts were recorded for this clonotype. As DNA, the CDR3 is TGCGCCAGCAGCCAAGATCCTAGCGGGACCTACGAGCAGTACTTC. This sequence encodes CASSQDPSGTYEQYF. V gene TRBV4-1 combines with J gene TRBJ2-7; 9 bases align to TRBD2. Germline trimming cut 0 bases from V and 2 bases from J; bases unmatched to any gene: 2. Germline V gives CDR1 MGHRA, CDR2 YSYEKL. The CDR3 consists of 15 residues.

The genes are TRBV15 and TRBJ2-1, with 7 positions matching TRBD1. After removal of 0 bases from V and 0 bases from J, the junction contained 2 bases not matched to a gene. In germline, CDR1 is LNHNV, CDR2 YYDKDF (reference sequence). The CDR3 sequence is 16 residues long. The CDR3 here is CATSREGQASYNEQFF. DNA of the CDR3: TGTGCCACCAGCAGAGAAGGACAGGCCTCCTACAATGAGCAGTTCTTC.